The T cell receptor (beta chain) under discussion was sequenced for a study of regulatory T cells in long-lasting Graves disease. Study-level information: With positive TSH receptor antibodies and over 5 years of antithyroid drugs, Graves' disease was considered persistent.

Study conclusions and caveats: Favoring TRBV28, TRBJ1-2 and TRBJ2-5 was a feature seen in persistent disease.

In building TCR beta libraries, iRepertoire HTBI primers were used together with Arm-PCR of CDR3 regions. MiXCR, run by TCRdb on the multiplex PCR reads, gives a single entry per CDR3 protein. The sample records some 330,000 distinct CDR3 sequences, roughly 25% being singletons. Sample time point: persistent/refractory GD, antithyroid drugs over 5 years with positive TRAb. Scientists built the TCR library using RNA that was extracted from PBMCs. Each patient gave approximately 9 milliliters of EDTA-anticoagulated peripheral blood. As concerns this clonotype: What it binds is not known.

The length of the CDR3 is 17 residues. CDR1 and CDR2 from the germline V gene are LNHNV and YYDKDF (reference sequence). The ends lost 5 bases at V and 0 bases at J; junction bases unmatched: 9. This specimen was peripheral blood mononuclear cells (PBMCs), taken when the disease was refractory, from a patient treated with antithyroid drugs. The chain uses TRBV15 and TRBJ1-4; 7 positions match TRBD1. This receptor was taken from a woman aged 40 to 50 with Graves disease. The DNA for the CDR3 is TGTGCCACCAGCGGGGGACAGAACCTCGCAACTAATGAAAAACTGTTTTTT. Its translation: CATSGGQNLATNEKLFF.